This T cell receptor (beta chain) was found in a study of control samples from healthy donors and cancer patients. Generated by immunoSEQ multiplex PCR, the TCRdb table keeps only in-frame clones and is missing some. This repertoire shows 22,000 or so clones, roughly 91% found once; its top ten account for approximately 9.3%. The ends lost 5 bases at V and 7 bases at J; junction bases unmatched: 6. Germline assignment: CDR1 SGHTA and CDR2 FQGTGA. The CDR3 runs 13 residues. The source material was PBMCs. V usage is TRBV7-3 and J usage is TRBJ2-7; 9 positions match TRBD2. This receptor was obtained from a woman in her fifties or sixties with head and neck cancer. CDR3 coding DNA: TGTGCCAGCAGCCATAGCGGGGGTAAAGAGCAGTACTTC. Translated, it gives CASSHSGGKEQYF.